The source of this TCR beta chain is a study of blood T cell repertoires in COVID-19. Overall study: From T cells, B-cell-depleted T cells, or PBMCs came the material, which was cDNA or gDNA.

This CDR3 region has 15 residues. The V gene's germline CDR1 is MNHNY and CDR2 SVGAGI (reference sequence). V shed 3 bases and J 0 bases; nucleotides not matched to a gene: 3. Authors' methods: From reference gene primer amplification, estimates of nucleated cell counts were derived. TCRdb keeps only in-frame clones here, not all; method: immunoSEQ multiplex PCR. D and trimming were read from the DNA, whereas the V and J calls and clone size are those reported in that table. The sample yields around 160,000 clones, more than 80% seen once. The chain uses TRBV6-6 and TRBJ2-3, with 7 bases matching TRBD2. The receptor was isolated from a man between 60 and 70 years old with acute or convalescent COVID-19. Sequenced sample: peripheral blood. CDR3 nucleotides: TGTGCCAGCAGTTATGGGCGGGGGAGCACAGATACGCAGTATTTT. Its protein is CASSYGRGSTDTQYF.